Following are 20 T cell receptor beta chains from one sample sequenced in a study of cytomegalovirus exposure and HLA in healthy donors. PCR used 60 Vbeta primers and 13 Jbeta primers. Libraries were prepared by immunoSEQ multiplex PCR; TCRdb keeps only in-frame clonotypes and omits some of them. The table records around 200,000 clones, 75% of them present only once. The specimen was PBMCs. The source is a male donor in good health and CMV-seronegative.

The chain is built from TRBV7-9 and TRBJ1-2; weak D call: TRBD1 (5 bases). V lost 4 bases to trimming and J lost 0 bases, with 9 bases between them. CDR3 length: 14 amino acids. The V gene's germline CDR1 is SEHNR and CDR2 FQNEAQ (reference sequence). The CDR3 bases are TGTGCCAGCAGCTCGGGGGGAACTAACTATGGCTACACCTTC. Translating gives CASSSGGTNYGYTF.

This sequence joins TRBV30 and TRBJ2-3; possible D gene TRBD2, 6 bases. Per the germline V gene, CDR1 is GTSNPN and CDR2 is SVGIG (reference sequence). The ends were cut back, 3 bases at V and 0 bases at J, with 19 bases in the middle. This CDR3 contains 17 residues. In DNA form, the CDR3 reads TGTGCCTGGAGCCACCCGTGGGCTAGCGCTAGCACAGATACGCAGTATTTT. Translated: CAWSHPWASASTDTQYF.

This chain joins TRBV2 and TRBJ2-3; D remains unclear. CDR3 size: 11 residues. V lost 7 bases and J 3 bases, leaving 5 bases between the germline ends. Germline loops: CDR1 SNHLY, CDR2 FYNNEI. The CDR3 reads CASKRTDTQYF. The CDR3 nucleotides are TGTGCCAGCAAGAGGACAGATACGCAGTATTTT.

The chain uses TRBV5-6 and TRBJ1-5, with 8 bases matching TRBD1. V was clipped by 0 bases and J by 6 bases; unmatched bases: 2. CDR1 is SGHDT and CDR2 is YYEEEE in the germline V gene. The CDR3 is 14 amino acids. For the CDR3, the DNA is TGTGCCAGCAGCTTGGGACAGGGGTCTCAGCCCCAGCATTTT. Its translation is CASSLGQGSQPQHF.

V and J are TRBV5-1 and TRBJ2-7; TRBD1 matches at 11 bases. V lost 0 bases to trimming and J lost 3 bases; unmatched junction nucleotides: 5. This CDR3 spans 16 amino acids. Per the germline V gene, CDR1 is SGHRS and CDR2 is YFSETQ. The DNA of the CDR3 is TGCGCCAGCAGCTTGGGCGGGACAGGGGGATACTACGAGCAGTACTTC. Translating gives CASSLGGTGGYYEQYF.

CDR3 bases: TGTGCCAGCTCACCATTATTGTCCCGGGACAGGGAAGGAAAAACTGAAGCTTTCTTT. Its protein product is CASSPLLSRDREGKTEAFF. The J gene is TRBJ1-1, the V gene TRBV18, with 9 nucleotides matching TRBD1. The J segment lost 5 bases and the V segment lost 2 bases, leaving 18 bases of the junction unmatched. The CDR3 extends over 19 amino acids. Germline CDR1 is KGHSH and CDR2 is LQKENI.

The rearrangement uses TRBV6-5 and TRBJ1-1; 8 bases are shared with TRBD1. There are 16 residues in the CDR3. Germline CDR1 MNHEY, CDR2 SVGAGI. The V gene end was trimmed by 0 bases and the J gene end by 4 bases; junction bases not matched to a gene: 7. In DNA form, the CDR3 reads TGTGCCAGCAGTTACTCGACAGGGGACACCGCCACTGAAGCTTTCTTT. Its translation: CASSYSTGDTATEAFF.

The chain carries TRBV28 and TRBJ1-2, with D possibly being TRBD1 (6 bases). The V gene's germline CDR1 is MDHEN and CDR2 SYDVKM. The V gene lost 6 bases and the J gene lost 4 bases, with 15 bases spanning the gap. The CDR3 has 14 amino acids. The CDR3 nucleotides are TGTGCCAGCAGCCCGCCGCAGGGGAGCTATGGCTACACCTTC. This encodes CASSPPQGSYGYTF.

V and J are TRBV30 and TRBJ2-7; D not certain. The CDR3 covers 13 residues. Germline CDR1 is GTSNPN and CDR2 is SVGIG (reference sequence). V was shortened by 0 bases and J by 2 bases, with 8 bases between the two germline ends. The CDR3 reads CAWSVRRPYEQYF. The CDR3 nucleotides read TGTGCCTGGAGTGTACGGCGGCCCTACGAGCAGTACTTC.

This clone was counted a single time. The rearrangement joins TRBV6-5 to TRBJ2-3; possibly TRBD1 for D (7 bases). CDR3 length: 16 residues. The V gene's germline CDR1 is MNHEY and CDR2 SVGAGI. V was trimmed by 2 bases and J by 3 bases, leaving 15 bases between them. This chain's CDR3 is CASSYTPSGGTDTQYF. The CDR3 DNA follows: TGTGCCAGCAGTTACACCCCATCAGGGGGGACAGATACGCAGTATTTT.

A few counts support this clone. The CDR3 DNA reads TGTGCCATCCAGCCCGGAATAGGCAGGGGGTTTTACAATGAGCAGTTCTTC. This sequence encodes CAIQPGIGRGFYNEQFF. The chain carries TRBV9 and TRBJ2-1; 7 bases are a match to TRBD1. Germline V gives CDR1 SGDLS, CDR2 YYNGEE. V gave up 9 bases and J gave up 4 bases; unmatched junction bases: 19. The CDR3 covers 17 residues.

This CDR3 is CASSRDLLNEQFF. CDR3 sequence (DNA): TGTGCCAGCAGTCGGGACTTGCTCAATGAGCAGTTCTTC. V usage is TRBV6-6 and J usage is TRBJ2-1, with D possibly being TRBD2 (6 bases). This CDR3 is 13 amino acids long. The germline V gene encodes CDR1 MNHNY and CDR2 SVGAGI (reference sequence). V was clipped by 5 bases and J by 6 bases, with 11 bases between them.

CDR3 loop: CASKLGRGNQPQHF. CDR3 sequence (DNA): TGTGCCAGTAAATTGGGCAGGGGAAATCAGCCCCAGCATTTT. V usage is TRBV19 and J usage is TRBJ1-5; D possibly corresponds to TRBD1 (6 bases). V lost 7 bases and J 4 bases, leaving 14 bases between the germline ends. The CDR3 is 14 amino acids. CDR1 and CDR2 (germline): LNHDA, SQIVND (reference sequence).

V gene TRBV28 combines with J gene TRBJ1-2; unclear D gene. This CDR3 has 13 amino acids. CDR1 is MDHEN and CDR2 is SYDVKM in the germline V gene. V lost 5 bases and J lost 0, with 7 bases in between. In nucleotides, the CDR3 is TGTGCCAGCAGTGCGGGCTCTAACTATGGCTACACCTTC. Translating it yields CASSAGSNYGYTF.

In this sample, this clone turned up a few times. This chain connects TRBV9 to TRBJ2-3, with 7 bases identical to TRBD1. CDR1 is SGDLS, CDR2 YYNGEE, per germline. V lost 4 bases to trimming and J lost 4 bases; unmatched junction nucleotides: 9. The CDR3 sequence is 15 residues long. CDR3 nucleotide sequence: TGTGCCAGCAGCCCCAGGGGGATGGCGGCAGATACGCAGTATTTT. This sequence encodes CASSPRGMAADTQYF.

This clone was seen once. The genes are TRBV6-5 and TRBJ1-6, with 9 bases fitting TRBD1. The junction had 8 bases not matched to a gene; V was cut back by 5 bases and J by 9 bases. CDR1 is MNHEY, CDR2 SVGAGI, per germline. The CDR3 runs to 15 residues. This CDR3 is CASSRPGQGSSPLHF. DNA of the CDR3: TGTGCCAGCAGTCGGCCGGGACAGGGTAGTTCACCCCTCCACTTT.

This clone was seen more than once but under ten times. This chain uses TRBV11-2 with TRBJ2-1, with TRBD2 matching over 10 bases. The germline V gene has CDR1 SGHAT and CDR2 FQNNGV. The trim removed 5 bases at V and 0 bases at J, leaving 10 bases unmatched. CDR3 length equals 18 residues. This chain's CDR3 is CASSIWGLATSSYNEQFF. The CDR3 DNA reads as TGTGCCAGCAGCATATGGGGACTAGCGACGAGCTCCTACAATGAGCAGTTCTTC. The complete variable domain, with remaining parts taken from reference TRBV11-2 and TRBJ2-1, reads EAGVAQSPRYKIIEKRQSVAFWCNPISGHATLYWYQQILGQGPKLLIQFQNNGVVDDSQLPKDRFSAERLKGVDSTLKIQPAKLEDSAVYLCASSIWGLATSSYNEQFFGPGTRLTVL.

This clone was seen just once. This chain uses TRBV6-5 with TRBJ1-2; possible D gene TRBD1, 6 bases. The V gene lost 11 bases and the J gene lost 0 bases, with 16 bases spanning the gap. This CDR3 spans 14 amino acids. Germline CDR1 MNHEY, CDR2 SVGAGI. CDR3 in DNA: TGTGCCGGGCTTCCGGGGGGCTCTAACTATGGCTACACCTTC. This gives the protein CAGLPGGSNYGYTF.

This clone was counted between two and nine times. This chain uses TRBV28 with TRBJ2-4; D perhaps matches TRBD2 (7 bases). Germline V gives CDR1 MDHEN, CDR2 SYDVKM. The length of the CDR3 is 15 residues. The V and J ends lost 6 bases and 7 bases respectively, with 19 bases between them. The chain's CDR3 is CASRGRGGIWNIQYF. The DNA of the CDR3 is TGTGCCAGCAGGGGGAGGGGGGGGATTTGGAACATTCAGTACTTC.

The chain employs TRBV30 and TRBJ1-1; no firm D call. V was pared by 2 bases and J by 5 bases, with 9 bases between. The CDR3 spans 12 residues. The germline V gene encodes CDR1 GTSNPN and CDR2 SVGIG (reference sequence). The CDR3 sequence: CAWSPRRTEAFF. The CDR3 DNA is TGTGCCTGGAGTCCCCGCAGGACTGAAGCTTTCTTT. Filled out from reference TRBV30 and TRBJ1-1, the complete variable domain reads SQTIHQWPATLVQPVGSPLSLECTVEGTSNPNLYWYRQAAGRGLQLLFYSVGIGQISSEVPQNLSASRPQDRQFILSSKKLLLSDSGFYLCAWSPRRTEAFFGQGTRLTVV.